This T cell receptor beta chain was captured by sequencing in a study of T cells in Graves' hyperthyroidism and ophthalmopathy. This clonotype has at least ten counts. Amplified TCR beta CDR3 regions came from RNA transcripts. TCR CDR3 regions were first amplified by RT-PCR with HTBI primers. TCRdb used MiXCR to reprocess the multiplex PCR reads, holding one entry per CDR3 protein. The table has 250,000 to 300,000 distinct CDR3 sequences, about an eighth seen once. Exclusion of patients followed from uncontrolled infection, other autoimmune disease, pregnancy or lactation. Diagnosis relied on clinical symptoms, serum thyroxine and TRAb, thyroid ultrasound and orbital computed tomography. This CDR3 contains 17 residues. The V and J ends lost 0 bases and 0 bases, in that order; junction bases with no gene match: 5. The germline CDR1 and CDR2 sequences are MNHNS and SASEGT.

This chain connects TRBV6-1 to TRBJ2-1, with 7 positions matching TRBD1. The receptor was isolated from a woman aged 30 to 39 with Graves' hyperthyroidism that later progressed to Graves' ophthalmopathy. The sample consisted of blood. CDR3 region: CASSEADRTYSYNEQFF. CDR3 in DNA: TGTGCCAGCAGTGAAGCGGACAGGACTTACTCCTACAATGAGCAGTTCTTC.